This section outlines one T cell receptor (beta chain) sequence together with its context. Its antigen remains unknown. Cyclophosphamide on days +3 and +4 followed busulfan-fludarabine conditioning and a marrow graft. Germline CDR1 is SGHAT and CDR2 is FQNNGV. V was pared by 0 bases and J by 4 bases, with 6 bases of the junction left unmatched. This CDR3 has 15 residues. Assay: immunoSEQ multiplex PCR; the TCRdb copy retains only in-frame clones and omits some. The sample includes thousands of clones, none of them occurring once. The sample belongs to a study of T cells after posttransplantation cyclophosphamide. Findings of the study overall: After PTCy, TRB diversity resembled that of CNI/methotrexate controls.

Here the sequenced sample was PBMCs, taken after allogeneic stem cell transplant with posttransplant cyclophosphamide. The rearrangement links TRBV11-2 to TRBJ2-7; 7 positions agree with TRBD1. This TCR derives from a male patient in his 50s who received an allogeneic stem cell transplant from an unrelated donor, was CMV-positive, and had acute GVHD only. Some T cells may be provided by the graft donor. CDR3 DNA: TGTGCCAGCAGCTTAGAGGTCAGGGGGATTTACGAGCAGTACTTC. Encoded protein: CASSLEVRGIYEQYF.